The TCR beta chain under discussion was sequenced for a study of high-grade serous ovarian cancer treatment subgroups. Study-wide points: Spatial context was lost because tumors were sequenced in bulk.

On this clone itself: What it binds is unknown.

Tumor tissue was taken before any definitive surgery or chemotherapy was given. Produced via immunoSEQ multiplex PCR; TCRdb's table is partial and in-frame only. The table lists 30,000 to 40,000 clones, about 79% of them singletons. CDR1 SEHNR and CDR2 FQNEAQ come from the germline V gene (reference sequence). With 3 bases clipped from V and 9 bases from J, the junction kept 9 bases outside the gene matches. This CDR3 contains 15 residues. Sequencing was performed on tumor tissue. The receptor comes from a human donor with high-grade serous ovarian cancer. The chain carries TRBV7-9 and TRBJ2-7, with TRBD1 matching 12 bases. CDR3 residues: CASSFLGQGARRQYF. The CDR3 nucleotides read TGTGCCAGCAGCTTTCTGGGACAGGGGGCGCGAAGGCAGTACTTC.